This is a list of T cell receptor beta chains from one sample in a study of T cell repertoires in cytomegalovirus infection. Using its own MiXCR run on the reads, TCRdb lists one record per CDR3 protein. The sample carries roughly 19,000 distinct CDR3 sequences, roughly 40% recorded once. These TCRs are of unknown antigen specificity. This material consisted of CD8+ T cells from cultured PBMCs, taken from culture after CMV antigen stimulation. Receptors originate from a human donor in good health (CMV status not recorded). Some clones in this sample may be carry-over from other donors' samples. Both conserved end residues are part of each CDR3. Fields, in order: clone size, V gene, J gene, D gene, CDR3 protein, CDR3 DNA. The D gene is left open where the match is weak. Clone size is not always given. Where it is, it says once, few, many or a class for expanded clones.

few	TRBV7-6	TRBJ2-4	-	CASSQTENIQYF	TGTGCCAGCAGCCAAACTGAAAACATTCAGTACTTC
few	TRBV7-8	TRBJ2-5	-	CASLGLYQETQYF	TGTGCCAGCCTGGGGCTATACCAAGAGACCCAGTACTTC
-	TRBV15	TRBJ2-7	TRBD1	CATSREEGQTYEQYF	TGTGCCACCAGCAGAGAAGAGGGACAGACGTACGAGCAGTACTTC
many	TRBV7-8	TRBJ2-6	-	CASGQGSGANVLTF	TGTGCCAGCGGGCAGGGCTCTGGGGCCAACGTCCTGACTTTC
-	TRBV20-1	TRBJ1-4	-	CSARRGATNEKLFF	TGCAGTGCTAGACGAGGGGCAACTAATGAAAAACTGTTTTTT
few	TRBV4-2	TRBJ2-5	-	CASSQEFRGQETQYF	TGTGCCAGCAGCCAAGAGTTCCGTGGACAAGAGACCCAGTACTTC
many	TRBV6-1	TRBJ1-5	TRBD1	CASSDRGRTSRQPQHF	TGTGCCAGCAGTGACAGGGGGCGAACTTCCCGTCAGCCCCAGCATTTT
-	TRBV30	TRBJ2-7	TRBD1	CAWSDPGQDVPYEQYF	TGTGCCTGGAGTGATCCGGGACAGGATGTACCCTACGAGCAGTACTTC
many	TRBV6-1	TRBJ1-1	-	CTTEGVAEAFF	TGTACGACCGAGGGGGTGGCTGAAGCTTTCTTT
once	TRBV5-1	TRBJ1-2	TRBD1	CASSSSSGQAGAGYTF	TGCGCCAGCAGCTCTTCATCCGGACAGGCGGGTGCTGGCTACACCTTC
-	TRBV7-8	TRBJ1-5	-	CASSLHREYSNQPQHF	TGTGCCAGCAGCTTGCATAGGGAATATAGCAATCAGCCCCAGCATTTT
-	TRBV11-2	TRBJ2-6	-	CASSLSDSGANVLTF	TGTGCCAGCAGCTTATCGGACTCTGGGGCCAACGTCCTGACTTTC
-	TRBV20-1	TRBJ2-7	-	CSARAPVDLPYEQYF	TGCAGTGCTAGAGCCCCGGTGGATCTCCCCTACGAGCAGTACTTC
-	TRBV7-3	TRBJ1-2	-	CASSPIPRDGGRSLRNYGYTF	TGTGCCAGCAGCCCTATTCCCCGGGACGGCGGGAGGTCACTGCGTAACTATGGCTACACCTTC
-	TRBV20-1	TRBJ1-2	-	CSARGEENYGYTF	TGCAGTGCTAGGGGAGAAGAGAACTATGGCTACACCTTC
few	TRBV9	TRBJ2-1	-	CASSLQGDTYNEQFF	TGTGCCAGCAGCCTACAGGGTGACACCTACAATGAGCAGTTCTTC
-	TRBV29-1	TRBJ2-1	-	CSVQLSYNEQFF	TGCAGCGTCCAGTTATCCTACAATGAGCAGTTCTTC
few	TRBV7-8	TRBJ2-1	-	CASSSKGRQSYNEQFF	TGTGCCAGCAGCTCCAAGGGACGGCAATCCTACAATGAGCAGTTCTTC
-	TRBV27	TRBJ1-2	-	CASTHREDYGYTF	TGTGCCAGCACGCATCGAGAGGACTATGGCTACACCTTC
-	TRBV19	TRBJ1-4	-	CASRGPRGTNEKLFF	TGTGCCAGTAGAGGACCCCGAGGGACAAATGAAAAACTGTTTTTT
-	TRBV25-1	TRBJ1-1	-	CASPEGSGLTLEAFF	TGTGCCAGCCCTGAGGGGTCAGGGTTGACCCTTGAAGCTTTCTTT
few	TRBV6-6	TRBJ2-3	TRBD2	CASSYGTSGSITLSTDTQYF	TGTGCCAGCAGTTACGGGACTAGCGGCTCTATTACTTTAAGCACAGATACGCAGTATTTT
-	TRBV12-3/TRBV12-4	TRBJ2-1	-	CASSPRVGNEQFF	TGTGCCAGCAGTCCGCGGGTGGGGAATGAGCAGTTCTTC
-	TRBV6-5	TRBJ1-1	-	CASRDVRAPEIEAFF	TGTGCCAGCAGAGATGTAAGGGCGCCTGAGATTGAAGCTTTCTTT
few	TRBV11-2	TRBJ1-2	-	CASSLSPTGWANYGYTF	TGTGCCAGCAGCTTATCGCCGACAGGCTGGGCTAACTATGGCTACACCTTC
few	TRBV4-3	TRBJ2-7	-	CASSLDGPHSLPYEQYF	TGCGCCAGCAGTCTCGACGGACCTCACTCCTTACCTTACGAGCAGTACTTC
-	TRBV28	TRBJ1-5	-	CASQVGGYSNQPQHF	TGTGCCAGCCAGGTAGGAGGATATAGCAATCAGCCCCAGCATTTT
-	TRBV7-2	TRBJ2-3	TRBD2	CASLAGADTQYF	TGTGCCAGCTTAGCGGGGGCGGATACGCAGTATTTT
few	TRBV7-2	TRBJ2-7	-	CASSLAGTSYEQYF	TGTGCCAGCAGCTTAGCCGGGACCTCCTACGAGCAGTACTTC
-	TRBV7-8	TRBJ1-2	-	CASSPWGGEANYGYTF	TGTGCCAGCAGCCCCTGGGGGGGCGAGGCTAACTATGGCTACACCTTC